The 28 T cell receptor beta chains listed next were all sequenced from one sample in a study of synovial regulatory T cells in juvenile arthritis. Using immunoSEQ multiplex PCR, the repertoire was profiled, and TCRdb retains in-frame clones only, with some absent. The ten most abundant clones cover around 0.71% of a sample with just under 10,000 clones. The specimen sequenced was Treg cells from blood. Subset defined: remaining (HLA-DR-negative) circulating blood Treg cells. The receptors shown here come from a donor aged 2-29 years with juvenile idiopathic arthritis.

The CDR3 loop is CASSLGRLNTEAFF. This chain connects TRBV5-4 to TRBJ1-1; TCRdb reports TRBD1, a call that lacks DNA to check it against. Germline loops: CDR1 SGHNT, CDR2 YYREEE (reference sequence). The length of the CDR3 is 14 residues. DNA was not recorded.

V usage is TRBV4-2 and J usage is TRBJ1-2. The V gene's germline CDR1 is LGHNA and CDR2 YNFKEQ. The CDR3 is 12 amino acids. No DNA is listed. CDR3 in amino acids: CASSQGYYGYTF.

The genes are TRBV27 and TRBJ2-2; TCRdb's assignment of TRBD2 cannot be checked, as there is no DNA. Germline assignment: CDR1 MNHEY and CDR2 SMNVEV (reference sequence). This CDR3 is 13 amino acids long. The coding DNA is unavailable. CDR3 amino acids: CASSSTRRRELFF.

V and J are TRBV6-5 and TRBJ2-1. The CDR3 contains 12 residues. The DNA sequence is not available. Germline V gene sequence: CDR1 MNHEY, CDR2 SVGAGI. The CDR3 reads CASSYSWNEQFF.

The J gene is TRBJ1-2, the V gene TRBV13. The CDR3 spans 15 residues. DNA for this receptor is not on file. In germline, CDR1 is PRHDT, CDR2 FYEKMQ (reference sequence). The CDR3 is CASSLYGSLGGGYTF.

J is TRBJ2-7 and V is TRBV2; the D call from TCRdb, TRBD1, cannot be confirmed without DNA. Germline V lookup: CDR1 SNHLY, CDR2 FYNNEI. This CDR3 comprises 12 residues. No DNA is given. The CDR3 protein is CASSWTSYEQYF.

The chain couples TRBV10-3 to TRBJ1-2; the TCRdb call, TRBD1, lacks DNA for checking. CDR1 ENHRY and CDR2 SYGVKD come from the germline V gene. CDR3 length: 12 amino acids. No DNA sequence is on record. CDR3 loop: CAISDRDYGYTF.

J is TRBJ2-3 and V is TRBV2; TCRdb proposes TRBD2, but this gene call is untestable without DNA. The CDR3 is 13 residues long. There is no recorded DNA. Germline values: CDR1 SNHLY, CDR2 FYNNEI. The CDR3 is CASRLAGGDTQYF.

CDR3 residues: CASSRYPETAQHF. This rearrangement joins TRBV6-5 to TRBJ1-5. The germline gives CDR1 MNHEY, CDR2 SVGAGI. This CDR3 comprises 13 residues. DNA was not recorded.

The chain has TRBV5-1 and TRBJ1-2; as DNA is missing, the TRBD1 call by TCRdb cannot be tested. The CDR3 totals 15 residues. No DNA is given. Germline CDR1 SGHRS, CDR2 YFSETQ. The CDR3 sequence is CASSSGQGDKDGYTF. Filled out from reference TRBV5-1 and TRBJ1-2, the complete variable domain reads KAGVTQTPRYLIKTRGQQVTLSCSPISGHRSVSWYQQTPGQGLQFLFEYFSETQRNKGNFPGRFSGRQFSNSRSEMNVSTLELGDSALYLCASSSGQGDKDGYTFGSGTRLTVV.

This chain uses TRBV19 with TRBJ1-1; TCRdb gives TRBD1 as the D gene, but with no DNA this cannot be confirmed. CDR3 size: 13 residues. The record lacks a DNA sequence. Germline V lookup: CDR1 LNHDA, CDR2 SQIVND (reference sequence). The chain's CDR3 is CASSDRGLTEAFF.

J is TRBJ1-1 and V is TRBV10-3. Germline assignment: CDR1 ENHRY and CDR2 SYGVKD. The CDR3 loop spans 12 amino acids. The DNA is unrecorded. This CDR3 is CAISYRGTEAFF.

V gene TRBV6-5 combines with J gene TRBJ2-7; the D gene TCRdb calls, TRBD1, cannot be checked with no DNA. The CDR3 is 14 amino acids. No DNA appears here. Germline loops: CDR1 MNHEY, CDR2 SVGAGI. Here the CDR3 reads CASSPTQGGYEQYF.

The chain uses TRBV5-6 and TRBJ1-1; TCRdb picks TRBD1, but there is no DNA to check that call. Germline CDR1 is SGHDT and CDR2 is YYEEEE. This CDR3 region has 15 residues. A DNA sequence was not provided. The CDR3: CASSYIGASGTEAFF.

The chain is built from TRBV6-6 and TRBJ1-6; TCRdb designates TRBD1, a call that cannot be tested without DNA. Germline loops: CDR1 MNHNY, CDR2 SVGAGI (reference sequence). CDR3 length equals 16 residues. The entry carries no DNA sequence. The CDR3 reads CASSLSRGLRDSPLHF.

The chain joins TRBV5-5 to TRBJ2-3; the TCRdb call, TRBD1, lacks DNA for checking. CDR1 SGHKS and CDR2 YYEKEE come from the germline V gene (reference sequence). This CDR3 has 12 residues. The DNA is not on file. The CDR3 loop reads CASSRNTGAQYF.

By frequency, this clone registers medium-sized (0.01 to 0.1%). The CDR3 region is CASSQKAGQPQHF. The J gene is TRBJ1-5, the V gene TRBV4-3. CDR3 length equals 13 residues. No DNA is listed. Germline V gene sequence: CDR1 LGHNA, CDR2 YSLEER.

V is TRBV19 and J is TRBJ2-5; the TCRdb D gene call, TRBD1, has no DNA to confirm it. Germline V gene lookup returns CDR1 LNHDA and CDR2 SQIVND (reference sequence). The CDR3 has 14 amino acids. No DNA is given. The CDR3 sequence is CASRLTRLGETQYF.

This rearrangement joins TRBV5-1 to TRBJ2-7; as DNA is missing, the TRBD2 call by TCRdb cannot be tested. In germline, CDR1 is SGHRS, CDR2 YFSETQ. The CDR3 is 17 residues long. DNA for this receptor is not on file. The CDR3 protein is CASSLVRLSRSSYEQYF.

CDR3 region: CASSESRGVEQYF. The chain is built from TRBV10-2 and TRBJ2-7. Germline loops: CDR1 WSHSY, CDR2 SAAADI. This CDR3 is 13 amino acids long. No DNA appears here.

The rearrangement uses TRBV10-3 and TRBJ1-1; TCRdb's D call of TRBD1 is untestable without DNA. The CDR3 sequence is 13 residues long. Only the protein is on record. Germline CDR1 and CDR2: ENHRY and SYGVKD. The CDR3 protein is CAIRMGQNTEAFF.

CDR3 loop: CASSQTGGNLYGYTF. The chain links TRBV4-1 to TRBJ1-2; as DNA is missing, the TRBD1 call by TCRdb cannot be tested. CDR3 length equals 15 residues. There is no recorded DNA. Germline assignment: CDR1 MGHRA and CDR2 YSYEKL.

V usage is TRBV4-1 and J usage is TRBJ2-5; TCRdb picks TRBD2, but there is no DNA to check that call. In germline, CDR1 is MGHRA, CDR2 YSYEKL. The CDR3 is made up of 16 amino acids. No DNA is given. The CDR3 sequence: CASSQQGLAGKETQYF.

The rearrangement links TRBV12-5 to TRBJ2-4; absent DNA, TCRdb's TRBD2 call cannot be checked. This CDR3 has 15 amino acids. No DNA appears here. From germline, CDR1 is LGHNT and CDR2 FRNRAP. CDR3: CASGAWELAKNIQYF.

This CDR3 is CASSGGLAGDGELFF. The chain combines TRBV9 with TRBJ2-2; the D call of TRBD2 rests on TCRdb alone, since no DNA is present to check it. From germline, CDR1 is SGDLS and CDR2 YYNGEE. The CDR3 length is 15 residues. This entry has no DNA.

V is TRBV6-6 and J is TRBJ1-5. The V gene's germline CDR1 is MNHNY and CDR2 SVGAGI (reference sequence). This CDR3 has 13 residues. No DNA appears here. CDR3 in amino acids: CATRNGDNQPQHF.

The chain joins TRBV4-3 to TRBJ2-7; TCRdb reports TRBD2, a call that lacks DNA to check it against. This CDR3 has 14 amino acids. No DNA accompanies this entry. Germline V gene data show CDR1 as LGHNA and CDR2 as YSLEER. The CDR3 region is CASSQGQTNYEQYF.

The chain is built from TRBV11-2 and TRBJ1-1. This CDR3 comprises 14 residues. No nucleotide data were recorded. Germline values: CDR1 SGHAT, CDR2 FQNNGV. This chain's CDR3 is CASSLGGLNTEAFF.